This T cell receptor (beta chain) originates from a study of cytomegalovirus exposure and HLA in healthy donors. Findings and limits, study-wide: The listing of about 150 TCR beta chains classed them as cytomegalovirus-associated. In the roughly 120 validation repertoires, a later analysis found that first-cohort TCR clusters tended to co-occur.

This clone came up a few times. Its antigen remains unidentified. Trimming removed 4 bases from V and 1 base from J, with 5 bases in between. CDR1 is MNHEY, CDR2 SVGAGI, per germline. The CDR3 totals 12 residues. The donors were members of the approximately 120-subject validation cohort (separate from the approximately 670-subject first cohort). Assay: immunoSEQ multiplex PCR; the TCRdb copy retains only in-frame clones and omits some. The sample carries about 360,000 clones, about nine tenths recorded once. The sequence was collected from a woman aged 18-29 years in good health and CMV-seronegative. This chain uses TRBV6-5 with TRBJ2-7, with D possibly matching TRBD1 (5 bases). The sample consisted of PBMCs. The CDR3 reads CASSSGSYEQYF. CDR3 in DNA: TGTGCCAGCAGTTCAGGGTCCTACGAGCAGTACTTC.